This TCR beta chain was profiled in a study of T cells in Graves' hyperthyroidism and ophthalmopathy. Findings and caveats of the study: Separation of ophthalmopathy from stable hyperthyroidism was achieved by a 13 V-J model. Most thyroid-expanded clonotypes above 0.001 were also found in blood.

The source material, RNA transcripts, was used to amplify TCR beta CDR3 regions. A first-round RT-PCR of the TCR CDR3 used the HTBI primer set. Each CDR3 protein is one row after TCRdb ran MiXCR on the multiplex PCR reads. This sample has about 500,000 distinct CDR3 sequences, with roughly 15% found just once. Points on this clonotype: Its antigen is currently unknown.

This CDR3 has 14 residues. The V end lost 0 bases, the J end lost 5 bases, and 8 bases lay between the germline ends. Germline CDR1 is SGDLS and CDR2 is YYNGEE. The TCR sequence derives from a woman aged 18-29 years with Graves' ophthalmopathy. The specimen was blood. V gene TRBV9 combines with J gene TRBJ1-4; D unclear. The CDR3 DNA reads as TGTGCCAGCAGCGTAGGAGGCTGGAATGAAAAACTGTTTTTT. Its protein product is CASSVGGWNEKLFF.